This TCR beta chain is from a study of cytomegalovirus exposure and HLA in healthy donors. The PCR made use of 60 Vbeta and 13 Jbeta primers. Method: immunoSEQ multiplex PCR; TCRdb's copy keeps in-frame clones and lacks some. Here the sample spans 150,000 to 200,000 clones, approximately 80% being singletons. V trimming: 5 bases; J trimming: 6 bases; junction bases outside the gene matches: 4. There are 12 residues in the CDR3. CDR1 and CDR2 (germline): SGHVS, FQNEAQ. The source material was PBMCs. The chain is built from TRBV7-8 and TRBJ2-7; 7 nucleotides match TRBD1. The sequence came from a woman in her 30s in good health and CMV-seronegative. For the CDR3, the DNA is TGTGCCAGCAGCCTACGGACAGGCGAGCAGTACTTC. This encodes CASSLRTGEQYF.